The 32 T cell receptor beta chains below come from one sample, sequenced in a study of technical replicates of blood from four donors. Clones were read by immunoSEQ multiplex PCR, and TCRdb kept only the in-frame ones, dropping some. The sample shows around 76,000 clones, 90% to 95% of them seen only once. Sequenced material: T cells isolated from PBMCs. These receptors all stem from a human donor in good health.

The V call is TRBV7-8, the J call TRBJ2-1; D is uncertain. Trimming removed 6 bases from V and 6 bases from J, with 12 bases in between. Germline V CDR1 and CDR2: SGHVS, FQNEAQ. The CDR3 has 13 residues. The CDR3 DNA follows: TGTGCCAGCAGGCCTAACACGGGCAATGAGCAGTTCTTC. Its protein product is CASRPNTGNEQFF.

The CDR3 DNA reads TGCGCCAGCAGCTTGGCACAGGGTCAGGAAAAACTGTTTTTT. Encoded protein: CASSLAQGQEKLFF. The chain has TRBV5-1 and TRBJ1-4; TRBD1 is a possible D gene (6 bases). Germline assignment: CDR1 SGHRS and CDR2 YFSETQ. The CDR3 has 14 residues. The V and J ends lost 0 bases and 8 bases respectively, with 11 bases between them.

This clone was picked up one time. CDR3 sequence (DNA): TGTGCCAGCAGCAAGAATCGGGGGGGCCGGGAGACCCAGTACTTC. Protein: CASSKNRGGRETQYF. This chain links TRBV7-2 with TRBJ2-5, with 8 bases identical to TRBD2. Looked up from germline, CDR1 is SGHTA and CDR2 is FQGNSA. This CDR3 has 15 amino acids. V lost 5 bases and J lost 5; bases outside the gene matches: 10.

J is TRBJ1-5 and V is TRBV19; 7 positions agree with TRBD1. Trimming took 4 bases from V and 3 from J; bases not matched to a gene: 9. The CDR3 has 16 amino acids. Germline-derived CDR1 and CDR2 are LNHDA and SQIVND (reference sequence). This CDR3 reads CASSTPPTGYNQPQHF. Here the CDR3 DNA reads TGTGCCAGTAGTACCCCCCCGACAGGGTACAATCAGCCCCAGCATTTT.

The rearrangement links TRBV29-1 to TRBJ1-1, with 8 nucleotides matching TRBD1. V shed 4 bases, J shed 6 bases, and the junction held 10 bases outside the gene matches. CDR1 is SQVTM, CDR2 ANQGSEA, per germline. This CDR3 has 14 residues. The CDR3 bases are TGCAGCGTTGGGAGGACAGGGTTTGTCTCTGAAGCTTTCTTT. This sequence encodes CSVGRTGFVSEAFF.

The chain employs TRBV11-2 and TRBJ1-1, with TRBD1 matching 12 bases. Germline lookup yields CDR1 SGHAT and CDR2 FQNNGV. This CDR3 contains 16 residues. J gave up 6 bases and V 2 bases, and 7 bases lay outside the gene matches. The DNA for the CDR3 is TGTGCCAGCAGCTTATCACCGGGACAGGGGGCTCCTGAAGCTTTCTTT. This gives the protein CASSLSPGQGAPEAFF. Full variable domain (rest looked up from reference TRBV11-2 and TRBJ1-1): EAGVAQSPRYKIIEKRQSVAFWCNPISGHATLYWYQQILGQGPKLLIQFQNNGVVDDSQLPKDRFSAERLKGVDSTLKIQPAKLEDSAVYLCASSLSPGQGAPEAFFGQGTRLTVV.

This rearrangement joins TRBV29-1 to TRBJ2-7, with a tentative D call TRBD1 (5 bases). Deletions cut 7 bases from V and 5 bases from J, with 12 bases between. The CDR3 has 11 residues. Germline values: CDR1 SQVTM, CDR2 ANQGSEA. The CDR3 loop is CSGTLGDEQYF. The CDR3 DNA reads as TGCAGCGGGACATTAGGGGACGAGCAGTACTTC.

This rearrangement joins TRBV11-3 to TRBJ2-2; possible D gene TRBD1, 6 bases. Germline CDR1 is SGHNT and CDR2 is YENEEA. Trimming shortened V by 6 bases and J by 2 bases, and 16 bases separated the two germline ends. There are 16 residues in the CDR3. The CDR3: CASSHPGTTNTGELFF. The CDR3 bases are TGTGCCAGCAGTCACCCGGGGACAACAAACACCGGGGAGCTGTTTTTT.

The chain is built from TRBV5-1 and TRBJ2-4, with a possible D match to TRBD2 (6 bases). V was shortened by 0 bases and J by 5 bases, with 6 bases between the two germline ends. The CDR3 consists of 13 residues. In germline, CDR1 is SGHRS, CDR2 YFSETQ. The CDR3 DNA follows: TGCGCCAGCAGCTTGGCGGGAGAAAACATTCAGTACTTC. Amino acids: CASSLAGENIQYF.

The chain combines TRBV5-1 with TRBJ2-6; 7 bases fit TRBD1. V lost 1 base and J lost 1; bases outside the gene matches: 11. Germline V CDR1 and CDR2: SGHRS, YFSETQ. This CDR3 has 19 residues. The CDR3 DNA is TGCGCCAGCAGCTTGATACCCGGGACAGCCCCATCTGGGGCCAACGTCCTGACTTTC. Translating it yields CASSLIPGTAPSGANVLTF. The full variable domain, in which reference TRBV5-1 and TRBJ2-6 provide the parts outside the CDR3, is KAGVTQTPRYLIKTRGQQVTLSCSPISGHRSVSWYQQTPGQGLQFLFEYFSETQRNKGNFPGRFSGRQFSNSRSEMNVSTLELGDSALYLCASSLIPGTAPSGANVLTFGAGSRLTVL.

The CDR3 nucleotides are TGTGCCAGCTATAGCGGGGGCTACAATGAGCAGTTCTTC. This codes for CASYSGGYNEQFF. The V and J genes are TRBV7-9 and TRBJ2-1; 9 nucleotides agree with TRBD2. Germline lookup yields CDR1 SEHNR and CDR2 FQNEAQ (reference sequence). Unmatched junction bases numbered 2, after V lost 8 bases and J lost 3 bases. CDR3 length: 13 residues.

This sequence joins TRBV19 and TRBJ2-3, with a possible D match to TRBD1 (5 bases). Germline V lookup: CDR1 LNHDA, CDR2 SQIVND (reference sequence). Trimming shortened V by 3 bases and J by 2 bases, and 12 bases separated the two germline ends. The CDR3 sequence is 15 residues long. The CDR3 sequence is CASSISGQYTDTQYF. CDR3 in DNA: TGTGCCAGTAGTATTTCCGGACAATACACAGATACGCAGTATTTT.

The V and J genes are TRBV11-2 and TRBJ2-2; D possibly corresponds to TRBD2 (6 bases). The germline V and J ends were trimmed by 3 bases and 3 bases, with 14 bases remaining between them. This CDR3 contains 16 residues. The germline gives CDR1 SGHAT, CDR2 FQNNGV. The CDR3 coding sequence is TGTGCCAGCAGCTTCTCCGGGAGTTGGGACACCGGGGAGCTGTTTTTT. Protein: CASSFSGSWDTGELFF.

V and J are TRBV5-4 and TRBJ1-5; D not certain. The CDR3 spans 12 residues. Germline lookup yields CDR1 SGHNT and CDR2 YYREEE (reference sequence). Trimming removed 1 base from V and 7 bases from J, with 6 bases in between. The CDR3 reads CASSLSGQPQHF. CDR3 in DNA: TGTGCCAGCAGCTTGTCGGGGCAGCCCCAGCATTTT.

This chain links TRBV2 with TRBJ2-1, with 11 bases aligning to TRBD2. The CDR3 has 17 amino acids. CDR1 SNHLY and CDR2 FYNNEI come from the germline V gene. The trim removed 10 bases at V and 4 bases at J, leaving 15 bases unmatched. Here the CDR3 DNA reads TGTGCCATCCCAGGCTCCGGGACTAGCGGTCAGTACAATGAGCAGTTCTTC. Its protein is CAIPGSGTSGQYNEQFF.

The rearrangement links TRBV9 to TRBJ2-1; 7 bases are a match to TRBD2. The germline gives CDR1 SGDLS, CDR2 YYNGEE. This CDR3 region has 14 residues. V shed 3 bases, J shed 3 bases, and the junction held 3 bases outside the gene matches. The CDR3 spells CASSAPGGYNEQFF. The CDR3 DNA reads TGTGCCAGCAGCGCCCCGGGGGGCTACAATGAGCAGTTCTTC.

The chain combines TRBV6-6 with TRBJ2-4; the D gene is possibly TRBD2 (5 bases). V was pared by 4 bases and J by 6 bases, with 16 bases between. Germline V gene lookup returns CDR1 MNHNY and CDR2 SVGAGI (reference sequence). The CDR3 is 15 residues long. CDR3 bases: TGTGCCAGCAGTTTCCCCTATTGGAGGATAAACATTCAGTACTTC. Amino acids: CASSFPYWRINIQYF.

The rearrangement uses TRBV27 and TRBJ2-7; 9 positions match TRBD1. V dropped 3 bases and J dropped 3; count of bases not matched to a gene: 6. Looked up from germline, CDR1 is MNHEY and CDR2 is SMNVEV (reference sequence). The CDR3 covers 15 residues. Here the CDR3 reads CASSFTRDRVYEQYF. The CDR3 DNA sequence: TGTGCCAGCAGTTTCACTAGGGACAGGGTCTACGAGCAGTACTTC.

J is TRBJ2-5 and V is TRBV5-1; perhaps TRBD1 as D (6 bases). This CDR3 is 14 amino acids long. V was shortened by 7 bases and J by 0 bases, with 13 bases between the two germline ends. Germline V gene lookup returns CDR1 SGHRS and CDR2 YFSETQ. In DNA, the CDR3 is TGCGCCAGCGCCACCGGGACAAACCAAGAGACCCAGTACTTC. Amino acids: CASATGTNQETQYF.

The V call is TRBV27, the J call TRBJ2-7, with 7 bases fitting TRBD2. Germline loops: CDR1 MNHEY, CDR2 SMNVEV (reference sequence). The CDR3 consists of 14 residues. With V trimmed by 3 bases and J by 5 bases, 7 bases remained unmatched. CDR3 protein: CASSLGGEEDEQYF. CDR3 nucleotide sequence: TGTGCCAGCAGTTTGGGGGGGGAGGAGGACGAGCAGTACTTC.

This rearrangement joins TRBV14 to TRBJ2-3, with D maybe TRBD2 (5 bases). The V and J ends lost 4 bases and 0 bases respectively, with 14 bases between them. Germline assignment: CDR1 SGHDN and CDR2 FVKESK. This CDR3 is built from 16 residues. The CDR3 region has the DNA TGTGCCAGCAGCCCCCGGCTAGCCGTAAGCACAGATACGCAGTATTTT. Encoded protein: CASSPRLAVSTDTQYF.

The chain uses TRBV28 and TRBJ2-6; D is perhaps TRBD2 (5 bases). The V gene lost 8 bases and the J gene lost 4 bases, with 12 bases spanning the gap. Germline V gene sequence: CDR1 MDHEN, CDR2 SYDVKM. This CDR3 spans 14 amino acids. The CDR3 DNA reads as TGTGCCAGCGAACGGGGTTCCGGGGCCAACGTCCTGACTTTC. Its translation is CASERGSGANVLTF.

Here the CDR3 reads CATSRDGWEINTGELFF. CDR3 DNA: TGTGCCACCAGCAGAGATGGGTGGGAGATCAACACCGGGGAGCTGTTTTTT. This chain links TRBV15 with TRBJ2-2, with D perhaps TRBD2 (5 bases). This CDR3 region has 17 residues. The germline V gene encodes CDR1 LNHNV and CDR2 YYDKDF (reference sequence). V was shortened by 0 bases and J by 2 bases, with 13 bases between the two germline ends.

V and J are TRBV2 and TRBJ2-5, with no clear D. The CDR3 is 12 amino acids. CDR1 is SNHLY and CDR2 is FYNNEI in the germline V gene. Trimming removed 8 bases at V and 5 bases at J, with 12 bases between. DNA for the CDR3: TGTGCCAGCGTTTACAATCCGGAGACCCAGTACTTC. It codes for CASVYNPETQYF.

CDR3 loop: CASSLSQGLYQPQHF. CDR3 DNA: TGTGCCAGCAGTTTATCGCAGGGGTTGTATCAGCCCCAGCATTTT. The V call is TRBV28, the J call TRBJ1-5; D might be TRBD1 (6 bases). This CDR3 is built from 15 residues. Between the trimmed V and J ends, which lost 1 base and 5 bases, there was a span of 12 bases. Germline V CDR1 and CDR2: MDHEN, SYDVKM.

The rearrangement joins TRBV19 to TRBJ1-1; possibly TRBD1 for D (5 bases). V was clipped by 3 bases and J by 1 base, with 6 bases between them. Germline assignment: CDR1 LNHDA and CDR2 SQIVND (reference sequence). The CDR3 totals 13 residues. CDR3 DNA sequence: TGTGCCAGTAGTATTAGGGGGAACACTGAAGCTTTCTTT. Translated: CASSIRGNTEAFF.

This chain links TRBV21-1 with TRBJ1-2; the tabulated D call, TRBD1, remains unverified against the DNA. TRBV21-1 corresponds to a pseudogene. This CDR3 has 16 residues. The CDR3 DNA is TGTGCCAGCAGCAAAGATAGGACAGGACTTAACTATGGCTACACCTTC. It translates to CASSKDRTGLNYGYTF.

In this sample, this clone turned up once. The CDR3 region is CASSETKGVGGGYTF. CDR3 coding DNA: TGTGCCAGCAGTGAGACAAAGGGGGTCGGCGGTGGCTACACCTTC. The rearrangement joins TRBV6-1 to TRBJ1-2, with D possibly TRBD1 on 6 matching bases. The CDR3 totals 15 residues. Germline V lookup: CDR1 MNHNS, CDR2 SASEGT. V lost 3 bases, J lost 7 bases, and 18 bases lay in between.

This chain links TRBV11-2 with TRBJ2-1; D might be TRBD2 (5 bases). There are 14 residues in the CDR3. Trimming removed 0 bases from V and 5 bases from J, with 8 bases in between. Per the germline V gene, CDR1 is SGHAT and CDR2 is FQNNGV. CDR3 DNA sequence: TGTGCCAGCAGCTTAGAGAGAGGGCACAATGAGCAGTTCTTC. Translating gives CASSLERGHNEQFF.

The genes are TRBV5-1 and TRBJ2-7; 11 positions agree with TRBD2. The CDR3 extends over 16 amino acids. After removal of 1 base from V and 4 bases from J, the junction contained 7 bases not matched to a gene. Germline lookup yields CDR1 SGHRS and CDR2 YFSETQ. The CDR3 sequence: CASSLPSSGGSYEQYF. The DNA of the CDR3 is TGCGCCAGCAGCTTGCCCTCTAGCGGGGGGTCTTACGAGCAGTACTTC.

The V and J genes are TRBV12-2 and TRBJ2-1; TRBD2, as called in the table, went unchecked against the DNA. TRBV12-2 is a known pseudogene. This CDR3 is 18 amino acids long. CDR3 coding DNA: TGTGCAAGTCGCTCAGCGAGCCGGACTTCAATCTCCTACAATGAGCAGTTCTTC. As protein: CASRSASRTSISYNEQFF.

The chain couples TRBV14 to TRBJ1-4, with TRBD1 matching over 8 bases. After removal of 1 base from V and 1 base from J, the junction contained 8 bases not matched to a gene. This CDR3 is 18 amino acids long. Germline loops: CDR1 SGHDN, CDR2 FVKESK. The CDR3 loop reads CASSQARTGRRTNEKLFF. The CDR3 DNA sequence: TGTGCCAGCAGCCAAGCTAGGACAGGGAGGAGAACTAATGAAAAACTGTTTTTT. Together with reference TRBV14 and TRBJ1-4, the CDR3 gives the full variable domain: EAGVTQFPSHSVIEKGQTVTLRCDPISGHDNLYWYRRVMGKEIKFLLHFVKESKQDESGMPNNRFLAERTGGTYSTLKVQPAELEDSGVYFCASSQARTGRRTNEKLFFGSGTQLSVL.